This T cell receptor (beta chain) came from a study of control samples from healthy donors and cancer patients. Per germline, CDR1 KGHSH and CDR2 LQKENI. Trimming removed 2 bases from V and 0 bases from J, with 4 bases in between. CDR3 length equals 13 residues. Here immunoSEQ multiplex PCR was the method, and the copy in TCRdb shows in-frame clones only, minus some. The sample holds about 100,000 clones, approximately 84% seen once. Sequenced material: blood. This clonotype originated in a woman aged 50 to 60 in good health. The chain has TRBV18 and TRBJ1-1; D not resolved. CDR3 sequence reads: CASSPVLNTEAFF. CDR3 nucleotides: TGTGCCAGCTCACCAGTATTGAACACTGAAGCTTTCTTT.